The 16 T cell receptor beta chains below all came from one sample that was sequenced in a study of cytomegalovirus exposure and HLA in healthy donors. PCR used 60 Vbeta primers and 13 Jbeta primers. The method was immunoSEQ multiplex PCR; TCRdb's version includes in-frame clones alone and lacks a portion of them. The table has roughly 93,000 clones, about 80% seen once. The source material was PBMCs. The receptor source for this set is a man between 25 and 39 years old in good health and CMV-seronegative.

In its sample, this clone was seen a few times. A read error is likely, as this CDR3 ends without the conserved phenylalanine or tryptophan. The DNA is omitted, as the CDR3 cannot be located on it reliably, and the CDR3 follows TCRdb's listing. The chain employs TRBV6-6 and TRBJ1-1; the table calls TRBD1, which could not be checked here. With termini counted, the CDR3 has 12 amino acids. Germline assignment: CDR1 MNHNY and CDR2 SVGAGI (reference sequence). The CDR3 protein is CASSYPGTEAIL.

This clone was recorded only once. This CDR3 is CASSTTGYKKFF. CDR3 nucleotides: TGTGCCAGCAGCACAACAGGGTATAAGAAGTTTTTT. The chain combines TRBV7-9 with TRBJ1-4; D may be TRBD1 (6 bases). The CDR3 length is 12 residues. V shed 5 bases and J shed 16 bases, with 17 bases lying between them. Germline CDR1 and CDR2: SEHNR and FQNEAQ (reference sequence).

This clone was seen just once. J is TRBJ1-2 and V is TRBV21-1. TRBV21-1 is deemed a pseudogene. The CDR3 is made up of 17 amino acids. CDR3 nucleotides: TGTGCCAGCAGCAAGGCACCGGAGGCATCGGCTTCTTATGGCTACACCTTC. It encodes CASSKAPEASASYGYTF.

This clone occurred once. The sample holds other DNA sequences that translate to the same CDR3. The chain recombines TRBV29-1 with TRBJ2-2; 7 bases match TRBD1. V shed 4 bases and J 0 bases; nucleotides not matched to a gene: 2. The CDR3 is 14 amino acids. Germline V gives CDR1 SQVTM, CDR2 ANQGSEA. The CDR3 DNA is TGCAGCGTTGGGGACAGAACGAACACCGGGGAGCTGTTTTTT. Protein: CSVGDRTNTGELFF.

The rearrangement joins TRBV10-1 to TRBJ2-1; D is ambiguous. This CDR3 region has 14 residues. Looked up from germline, CDR1 is WNHNN and CDR2 is SYGVQD (reference sequence). The V gene lost 6 bases and the J gene lost 3 bases, with 12 bases spanning the gap. CDR3 amino acids: CASSPSNFYNEQFF. The CDR3, as DNA: TGCGCCAGCAGCCCCAGTAATTTCTACAATGAGCAGTTCTTC.

The rearrangement links TRBV9 to TRBJ2-3; TRBD2 aligns across 7 bases. Trimming at V came to 2 bases and at J to 1 base, leaving 10 bases not matched to a gene. The CDR3 is 17 amino acids. Germline V gene lookup returns CDR1 SGDLS and CDR2 YYNGEE. DNA of the CDR3: TGTGCCAGCAGCGTTCCTAAAAATCGGGGGGGCACAGATACGCAGTATTTT. Translated: CASSVPKNRGGTDTQYF.

This chain joins TRBV10-3 and TRBJ2-1, with D perhaps TRBD1 (5 bases). The CDR3 length is 13 residues. V lost 9 bases and J 1 base, leaving 10 bases between the germline ends. Per the germline V gene, CDR1 is ENHRY and CDR2 is SYGVKD. CDR3 bases: TGTGCCATAAGACAGCCTTCCTACAATGAGCAGTTCTTC. It is translated as CAIRQPSYNEQFF.

This clone showed up just a few times. The V gene is TRBV13, the J gene TRBJ1-1, with TRBD1 matching 8 bases. Germline CDR1 and CDR2: PRHDT and FYEKMQ (reference sequence). CDR3 length equals 15 residues. Unmatched junction bases numbered 4, after V lost 2 bases and J lost 2 bases. The CDR3 is CASSLWGTGNTEAFF. CDR3 nucleotides: TGTGCCAGCAGCTTATGGGGGACAGGCAACACTGAAGCTTTCTTT.

The rearrangement links TRBV4-2 to TRBJ1-5, with TRBD1 matching 8 bases. The CDR3 is made up of 18 amino acids. The V gene end was trimmed by 4 bases and the J gene end by 0 bases; junction bases not matched to a gene: 11. Germline values: CDR1 LGHNA, CDR2 YNFKEQ. For the CDR3, the DNA is TGTGCCAGCAGCCCGACCGGACCGGGACAGGCTAGCAATCAGCCCCAGCATTTT. It translates to CASSPTGPGQASNQPQHF.

The chain has TRBV29-1 and TRBJ1-1; D is possibly TRBD1 (5 bases). This CDR3 has 13 residues. V lost 4 bases, J lost 4 bases, and 13 bases lay in between. The germline gives CDR1 SQVTM, CDR2 ANQGSEA. CDR3 in amino acids: CSVGTPRGTEAFF. CDR3 DNA sequence: TGCAGCGTTGGGACACCCCGCGGCACTGAAGCTTTCTTT. The full variable domain, in which reference TRBV29-1 and TRBJ1-1 provide the parts outside the CDR3, is SAVISQKPSRDICQRGTSLTIQCQVDSQVTMMFWYRQQPGQSLTLIATANQGSEATYESGFVIDKFPISRPNLTFSTLTVSNMSPEDSSIYLCSVGTPRGTEAFFGQGTRLTVV.

The rearrangement joins TRBV2 to TRBJ1-3, with no clear D. Trimming removed 8 bases at V and 0 bases at J, with 20 bases between. This CDR3 is built from 17 residues. Germline values: CDR1 SNHLY, CDR2 FYNNEI. The CDR3 nucleotides read TGTGCCAGCCGCCTCGGGTCGGGTAGTTTCTCTGGAAACACCATATATTTT. Translating gives CASRLGSGSFSGNTIYF. The full variable domain, rest sourced from reference TRBV2 and TRBJ1-3, is EPEVTQTPSHQVTQMGQEVILRCVPISNHLYFYWYRQILGQKVEFLVSFYNNEISEKSEIFDDQFSVERPDGSNFTLKIRSTKLEDSAMYFCASRLGSGSFSGNTIYFGEGSWLTVV.

This chain links TRBV7-9 with TRBJ1-2; TRBD1 might be the D (6 bases). V dropped 5 bases and J dropped 4 bases, with 14 bases sitting between them. CDR1 SEHNR and CDR2 FQNEAQ come from the germline V gene (reference sequence). The CDR3 covers 14 residues. The CDR3 DNA reads as TGTGCCAGCAGCCCACAGGGACGGACCTATGGCTACACCTTC. Translated: CASSPQGRTYGYTF.

The chain employs TRBV4-3 and TRBJ2-5; D possibly corresponds to TRBD1 (5 bases). Between the trimmed V and J ends, which lost 4 bases and 5 bases, there was a span of 17 bases. The CDR3 length is 15 residues. The germline V gene has CDR1 LGHNA and CDR2 YSLEER. The CDR3 spells CASSPAPQGWETQYF. CDR3 DNA sequence: TGCGCCAGCAGCCCCGCCCCCCAGGGCTGGGAGACCCAGTACTTC.

This chain links TRBV6-7 with TRBJ2-7; 12 bases are a match to TRBD2. TRBV6-7 is labeled an ORF, and its function is uncertain. There are 15 residues in the CDR3. V dropped 7 bases and J dropped 4; count of bases not matched to a gene: 8. The CDR3 sequence is CASTQLAGGGYEQYV. Written as DNA, the CDR3 is TGTGCCAGCACCCAACTAGCGGGAGGCGGATACGAGCAGTACGTC.

The chain employs TRBV7-2 and TRBJ1-3; 10 nucleotides line up with TRBD1. Germline CDR1 and CDR2: SGHTA and FQGNSA. The CDR3 sequence is 15 residues long. V lost 5 bases, J lost 2 bases, and 3 bases stayed unmatched. This CDR3 reads CASSPGTGAGNTIYF. The CDR3 nucleotides read TGTGCCAGCAGCCCCGGGACAGGGGCTGGAAACACCATATATTTT.

The chain recombines TRBV7-8 with TRBJ2-1; TRBD2 matches 10 bases. CDR1 is SGHVS, CDR2 FQNEAQ, per germline. This CDR3 has 16 residues. Trimming removed 5 bases from V and 0 bases from J; junction bases left unmatched: 4. In DNA form, the CDR3 reads TGTGCCAGCAGCACCGGGACTAGCGCCTCCTACAATGAGCAGTTCTTC. Amino acids: CASSTGTSASYNEQFF.